This is a list of T cell receptor beta chains from one sample in a study of cytomegalovirus exposure and HLA in healthy donors. Data came from immunoSEQ multiplex PCR; TCRdb stores just in-frame clones and leaves some out. Of 150,000 to 200,000 clones in the sample, more than 70% are singletons; the top ten hold 9.5% to 13%. Sequenced input: PBMCs. These TCRs come from a man aged 30 to 45 in good health and CMV-seropositive. Both conserved end residues are part of each CDR3. A D gene is named only where the DNA matches it firmly. Where a row states a size, it is once, few, many or the class of an expanded clone; other rows omit it.

D gene: -
V gene: TRBV30
clone size: once
J gene: TRBJ2-7
CDR3 protein: CAWSSGVPYEQYF
CDR3 DNA: TGTGCCTGGAGTTCGGGGGTCCCCTACGAGCAGTACTTC

D gene: -
V gene: TRBV5-6
clone size: -
J gene: TRBJ1-2
CDR3 protein: CASSLGGIGYTF
CDR3 DNA: TGTGCCAGCAGCTTGGGAGGGATTGGCTACACCTTC

D gene: -
V gene: TRBV7-9
clone size: few
J gene: TRBJ1-2
CDR3 protein: CASSFAGGGYTF
CDR3 DNA: TGTGCCAGCAGCTTCGCGGGGGGCGGCTACACCTTC

D gene: TRBD1
V gene: TRBV28
clone size: few
J gene: TRBJ1-1
CDR3 protein: CATLTVFRTGGEYTEAFF
CDR3 DNA: TGTGCTACCCTCACAGTTTTCCGGACAGGGGGCGAGTACACTGAAGCTTTCTTT

D gene: TRBD1
V gene: TRBV6-5
clone size: -
J gene: TRBJ2-5
CDR3 protein: CASSYSTGGETQYF
CDR3 DNA: TGTGCCAGCAGTTACTCGACAGGGGGAGAGACCCAGTACTTC

D gene: -
V gene: TRBV7-2
clone size: few
J gene: TRBJ2-1
CDR3 protein: CASSPNNNEQFF
CDR3 DNA: TGTGCCAGCAGCCCTAATAACAATGAGCAGTTCTTC

D gene: TRBD2
V gene: TRBV6-1
clone size: -
J gene: TRBJ2-7
CDR3 protein: CASMAGGLGEQYF
CDR3 DNA: TGTGCCAGCATGGCGGGAGGTCTTGGCGAGCAGTACTTC

D gene: TRBD2
V gene: TRBV7-3
clone size: -
J gene: TRBJ2-1
CDR3 protein: CASSLTPTSVGEQFF
CDR3 DNA: TGTGCCAGCAGCTTAACCCCGACTAGCGTGGGTGAGCAGTTCTTC

D gene: TRBD2
V gene: TRBV18
clone size: -
J gene: TRBJ2-7
CDR3 protein: CASSPRIGQGGNYEQYF
CDR3 DNA: TGTGCCAGCTCACCACGTATTGGGCAGGGAGGGAACTACGAGCAGTACTTC

D gene: TRBD1
V gene: TRBV6-9
clone size: -
J gene: TRBJ1-4
CDR3 protein: CATAGTGGEKLFF
CDR3 DNA: TGTGCCACCGCCGGGACAGGGGGAGAAAAACTGTTTTTT

D gene: -
V gene: TRBV28
clone size: -
J gene: TRBJ1-2
CDR3 protein: CASSLAGVLYYGYTF
CDR3 DNA: TGTGCCAGCAGTTTAGCCGGAGTTTTATACTATGGCTACACCTTC

D gene: -
V gene: TRBV5-5
clone size: -
J gene: TRBJ2-3
CDR3 protein: CASNLRASSTDTQYF
CDR3 DNA: TGTGCCAGCAACCTCAGGGCCTCTAGCACAGATACGCAGTATTTT

D gene: -
V gene: TRBV28
clone size: -
J gene: TRBJ2-7
CDR3 protein: CASSFPAAYEQYF
CDR3 DNA: TGTGCCAGCAGTTTCCCAGCGGCCTACGAGCAGTACTTC

D gene: TRBD2
V gene: TRBV11-2
clone size: once
J gene: TRBJ2-5
CDR3 protein: CASSLERGDQETQYF
CDR3 DNA: TGTGCCAGCAGTTTAGAGCGGGGGGACCAAGAGACCCAGTACTTC

D gene: TRBD1
V gene: TRBV28
clone size: few
J gene: TRBJ2-6
CDR3 protein: CASSLTPRTGPFVLTF
CDR3 DNA: TGTGCCAGCAGTTTGACCCCTAGGACAGGGCCTTTCGTCCTGACTTTC

D gene: TRBD1
V gene: TRBV27
clone size: -
J gene: TRBJ1-2
CDR3 protein: CASSRDRGSYGYTF
CDR3 DNA: TGTGCCAGCAGTAGGGACAGGGGGTCCTATGGCTACACCTTC